This T cell receptor beta chain was recovered during a study of CD8 T cells in ankylosing spondylitis. The study's findings and limits: Ankylosing spondylitis blood appeared to be characterized by a TCR beta motif of fewer than ten highly homologous variants. Prior work had noted some motif variants in reactive arthritis blood and synovial fluid.

The CDR3 is 16 amino acids. Germline trimming cut 4 bases from V and 6 bases from J; bases unmatched to any gene: 8. Germline V lookup: CDR1 SQVTM, CDR2 ANQGSEA. This clonotype was observed at least ten times. Its antigen is undetermined. Quantitative 5'-RACE with molecular barcodes was used to make the TCR beta libraries. From the 5' RACE reads, TCRdb called clonotypes with MiXCR, one entry per CDR3 protein. The repertoire includes 250,000 to 400,000 distinct CDR3 sequences, under 14% of them detected once, and roughly 9.5% sits in the top ten. Source material: blood, either unsorted or a sorted T cell fraction (not recorded which). This TCR came from a female donor with ankylosing spondylitis or in good health (not recorded which). The rearrangement uses TRBV29-1 and TRBJ2-2, with 13 bases identical to TRBD2. This chain's CDR3 is CSVAGLAGANAGELFF. CDR3 coding DNA: TGCAGCGTTGCCGGACTAGCGGGAGCCAACGCCGGGGAGCTGTTTTTT.